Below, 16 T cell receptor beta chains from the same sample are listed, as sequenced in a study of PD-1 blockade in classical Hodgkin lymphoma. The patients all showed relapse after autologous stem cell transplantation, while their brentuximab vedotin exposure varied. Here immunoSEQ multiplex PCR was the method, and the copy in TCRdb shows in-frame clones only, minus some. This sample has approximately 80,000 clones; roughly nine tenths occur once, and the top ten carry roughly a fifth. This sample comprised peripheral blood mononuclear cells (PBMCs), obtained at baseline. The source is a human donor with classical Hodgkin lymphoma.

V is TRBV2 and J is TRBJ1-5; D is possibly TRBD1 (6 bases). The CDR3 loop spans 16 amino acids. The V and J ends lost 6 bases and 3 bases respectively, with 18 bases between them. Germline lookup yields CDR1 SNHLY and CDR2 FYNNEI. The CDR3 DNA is TGTGCCAGCAGGGTGGGGGGGCTCGAACACAATCAGCCCCAGCATTTT. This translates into CASRVGGLEHNQPQHF.

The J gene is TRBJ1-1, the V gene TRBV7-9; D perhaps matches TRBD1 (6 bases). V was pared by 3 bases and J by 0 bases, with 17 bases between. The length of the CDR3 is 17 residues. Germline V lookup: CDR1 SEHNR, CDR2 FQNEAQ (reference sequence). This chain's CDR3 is CASSFRTDKTMNTEAFF. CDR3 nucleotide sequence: TGTGCCAGCAGCTTCAGGACAGACAAAACCATGAACACTGAAGCTTTCTTT.

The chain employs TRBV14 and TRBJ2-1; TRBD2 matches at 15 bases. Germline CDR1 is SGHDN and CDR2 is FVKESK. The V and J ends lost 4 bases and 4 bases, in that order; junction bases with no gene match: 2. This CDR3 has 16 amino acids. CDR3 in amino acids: CASSPGLAGGYNEQFF. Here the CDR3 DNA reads TGTGCCAGCAGCCCGGGACTAGCGGGAGGATACAATGAGCAGTTCTTC. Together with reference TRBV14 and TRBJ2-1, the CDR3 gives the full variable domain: EAGVTQFPSHSVIEKGQTVTLRCDPISGHDNLYWYRRVMGKEIKFLLHFVKESKQDESGMPNNRFLAERTGGTYSTLKVQPAELEDSGVYFCASSPGLAGGYNEQFFGPGTRLTVL.

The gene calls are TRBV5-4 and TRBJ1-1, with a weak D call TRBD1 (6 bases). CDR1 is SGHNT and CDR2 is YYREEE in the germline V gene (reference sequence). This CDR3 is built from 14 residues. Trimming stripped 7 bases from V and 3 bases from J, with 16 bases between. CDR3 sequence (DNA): TGTGCCAGCGGTGACAGGAACTGGGACACTGAAGCTTTCTTT. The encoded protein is CASGDRNWDTEAFF.

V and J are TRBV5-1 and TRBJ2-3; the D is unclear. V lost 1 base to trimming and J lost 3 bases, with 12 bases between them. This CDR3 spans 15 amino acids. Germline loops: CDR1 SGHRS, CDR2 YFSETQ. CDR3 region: CASSLNGEWTDTQYF. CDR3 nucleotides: TGCGCCAGCAGCTTGAATGGGGAATGGACAGATACGCAGTATTTT.

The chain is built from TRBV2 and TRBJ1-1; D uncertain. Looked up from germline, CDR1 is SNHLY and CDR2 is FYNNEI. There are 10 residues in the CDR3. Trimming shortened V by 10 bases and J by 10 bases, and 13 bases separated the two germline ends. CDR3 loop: CATEDLRAFF. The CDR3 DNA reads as TGTGCCACCGAAGACCTAAGAGCTTTCTTT.

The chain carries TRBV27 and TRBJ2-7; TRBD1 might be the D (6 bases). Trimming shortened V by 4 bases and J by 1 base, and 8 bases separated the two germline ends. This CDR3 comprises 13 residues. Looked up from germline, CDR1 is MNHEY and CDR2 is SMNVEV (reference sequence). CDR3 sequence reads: CASSYGTSYEQYF. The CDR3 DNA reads TGTGCCAGCAGTTATGGGACATCCTACGAGCAGTACTTC.

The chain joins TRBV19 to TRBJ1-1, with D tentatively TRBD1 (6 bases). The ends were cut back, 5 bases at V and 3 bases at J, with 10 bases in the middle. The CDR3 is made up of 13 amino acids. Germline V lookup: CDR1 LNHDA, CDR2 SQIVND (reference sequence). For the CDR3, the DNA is TGTGCCAGTAGTGAATACAGGGACACTGAAGCTTTCTTT. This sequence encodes CASSEYRDTEAFF.

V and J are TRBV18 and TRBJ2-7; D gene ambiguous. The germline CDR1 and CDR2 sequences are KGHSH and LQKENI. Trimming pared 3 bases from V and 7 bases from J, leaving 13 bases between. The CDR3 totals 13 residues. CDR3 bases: TGTGCCAGCTCACCTAATTCCGGTCGAGAGCAGTACTTC. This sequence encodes CASSPNSGREQYF.

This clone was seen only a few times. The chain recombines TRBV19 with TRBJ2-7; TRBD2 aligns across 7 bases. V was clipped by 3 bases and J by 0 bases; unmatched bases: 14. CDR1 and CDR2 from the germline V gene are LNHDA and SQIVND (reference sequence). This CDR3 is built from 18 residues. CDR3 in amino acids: CASSIHPGTTVSSYEQYF. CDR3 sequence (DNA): TGTGCCAGTAGTATTCACCCCGGGACTACCGTTAGCTCCTACGAGCAGTACTTC.

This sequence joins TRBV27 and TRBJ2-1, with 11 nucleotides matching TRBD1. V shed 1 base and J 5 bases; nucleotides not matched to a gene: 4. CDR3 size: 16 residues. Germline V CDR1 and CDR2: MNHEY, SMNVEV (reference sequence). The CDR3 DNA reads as TGTGCCAGCAGTTTATGGGGGACAGGGGGGGACAATGAGCAGTTCTTC. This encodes CASSLWGTGGDNEQFF.

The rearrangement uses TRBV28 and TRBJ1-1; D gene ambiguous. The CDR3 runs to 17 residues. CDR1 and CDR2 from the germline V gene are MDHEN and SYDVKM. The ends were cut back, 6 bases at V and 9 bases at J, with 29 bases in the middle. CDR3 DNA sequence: TGTGCCAGCAGGCCCACCCTACGTCCCGGGAAGGCTGATAAAGCTTTCTTT. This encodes CASRPTLRPGKADKAFF.

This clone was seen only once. CDR3 amino acids: CASSFRGPTNEKLFF. The CDR3 coding sequence is TGTGCCAGCAGTTTCAGGGGGCCGACTAATGAAAAACTGTTTTTT. The chain joins TRBV6-6 to TRBJ1-4; 8 nucleotides agree with TRBD1. V was pared by 4 bases and J by 2 bases, with 3 bases of the junction left unmatched. The CDR3 extends over 15 amino acids. Per the germline V gene, CDR1 is MNHNY and CDR2 is SVGAGI (reference sequence).

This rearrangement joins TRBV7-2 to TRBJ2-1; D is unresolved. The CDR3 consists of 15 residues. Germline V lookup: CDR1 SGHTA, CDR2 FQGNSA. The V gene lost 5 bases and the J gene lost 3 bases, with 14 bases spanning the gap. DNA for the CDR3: TGTGCCAGCAGCACCCTAGAGACCTACTACAATGAGCAGTTCTTC. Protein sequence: CASSTLETYYNEQFF. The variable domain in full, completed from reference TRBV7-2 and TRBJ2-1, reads GAGVSQSPSNKVTEKGKDVELRCDPISGHTALYWYRQSLGQGLEFLIYFQGNSAPDKSGLPSDRFSAERTGGSVSTLTIQRTQQEDSAVYLCASSTLETYYNEQFFGPGTRLTVL.

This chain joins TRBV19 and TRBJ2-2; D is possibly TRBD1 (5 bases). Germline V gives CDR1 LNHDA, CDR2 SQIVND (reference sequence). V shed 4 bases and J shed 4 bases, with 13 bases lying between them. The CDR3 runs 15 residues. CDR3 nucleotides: TGTGCCAGTAGTACTTTCAGGGTCGGCACCGGGGAGCTGTTTTTT. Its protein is CASSTFRVGTGELFF.

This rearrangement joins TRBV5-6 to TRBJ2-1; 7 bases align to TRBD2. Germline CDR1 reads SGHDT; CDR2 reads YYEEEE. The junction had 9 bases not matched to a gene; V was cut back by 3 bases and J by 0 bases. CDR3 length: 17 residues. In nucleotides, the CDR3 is TGTGCCAGCAGCTACATACCTAGCGGAGGCTCCTACAATGAGCAGTTCTTC. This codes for CASSYIPSGGSYNEQFF.